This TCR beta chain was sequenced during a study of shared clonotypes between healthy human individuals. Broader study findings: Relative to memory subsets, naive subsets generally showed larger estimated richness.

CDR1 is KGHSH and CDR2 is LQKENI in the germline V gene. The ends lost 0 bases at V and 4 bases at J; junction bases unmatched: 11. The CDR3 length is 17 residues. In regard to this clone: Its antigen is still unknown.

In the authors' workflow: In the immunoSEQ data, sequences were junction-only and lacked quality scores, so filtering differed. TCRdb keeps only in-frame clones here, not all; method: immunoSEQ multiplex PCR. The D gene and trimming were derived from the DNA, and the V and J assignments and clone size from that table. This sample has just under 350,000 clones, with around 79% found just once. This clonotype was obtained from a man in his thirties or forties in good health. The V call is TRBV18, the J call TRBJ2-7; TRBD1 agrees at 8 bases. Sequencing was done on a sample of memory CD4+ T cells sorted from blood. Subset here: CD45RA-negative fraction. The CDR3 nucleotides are TGTGCCAGCTCACCACCGGTGACAGGGGCGAGGGGGTACGAGCAGTACTTC. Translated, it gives CASSPPVTGARGYEQYF.